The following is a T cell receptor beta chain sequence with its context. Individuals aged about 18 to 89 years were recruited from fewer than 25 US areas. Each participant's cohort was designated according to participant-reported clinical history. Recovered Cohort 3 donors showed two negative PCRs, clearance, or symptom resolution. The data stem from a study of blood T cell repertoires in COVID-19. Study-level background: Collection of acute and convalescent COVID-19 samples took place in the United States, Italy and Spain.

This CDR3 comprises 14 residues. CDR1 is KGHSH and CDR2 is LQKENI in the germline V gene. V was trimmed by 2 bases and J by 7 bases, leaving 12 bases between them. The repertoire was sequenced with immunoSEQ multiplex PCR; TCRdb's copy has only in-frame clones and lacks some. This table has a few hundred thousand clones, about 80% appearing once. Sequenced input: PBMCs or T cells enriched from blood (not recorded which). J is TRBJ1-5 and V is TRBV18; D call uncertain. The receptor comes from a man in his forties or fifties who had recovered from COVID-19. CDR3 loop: CASSPTSGLQPQHF. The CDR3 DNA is TGTGCCAGCTCACCAACTTCAGGCCTGCAGCCCCAGCATTTT.